Shown below are 22 T cell receptor beta chains from a single sample sequenced in a study of tumor-infiltrating lymphocytes in primary liver carcinoma. The input was 450 to 500 ng total RNA; TCR beta cDNA was made from it with a constant-region primer. A slightly modified ARM-PCR protocol with three nested multiplex PCR rounds produced these TCR beta libraries. TRBV1-TRBV30 forward primers and a C-beta reverse primer were used in the first two PCR rounds, which each ran for nine to ten cycles. TCRdb itself ran the multiplex PCR reads through MiXCR, one entry per CDR3 protein. Of about 74,000 distinct CDR3 sequences listed, more than 60% are singletons. Unsorted bulk tissue (roughly 19-31 mg) underwent RNA and DNA co-extraction. Source material: liver tumor tissue from sampling region 4. Subset defined: tumor region T4, right-lateral pole. These receptors all stem from a man in his forties or fifties with primary liver carcinoma and hepatitis B virus infection.

Worth noting for this clonotype: An end of the junction does not agree with germline; a read error may underlie this. The chain links TRBV12-3 or TRBV12-4 to TRBJ1-1; D unresolved. The CDR3 length is 14 residues. CDR3 nucleotides: TGTGCCAGCAGTCCCTGGGGATCGAACACTGAAGCTCCCTTT. This encodes CASSPWGSNTEAPF.

This clonotype has a handful of counts. This CDR3 reads CASSPPYGNTIYF. DNA of the CDR3: TGTGCCAGCAGTCCCCCCTATGGAAACACCATATATTTT. The chain links TRBV28 to TRBJ1-3; D remains ambiguous. Trimming cost V 5 bases and J 3 bases, with 8 bases left between them. The CDR3 extends over 13 amino acids. CDR1 and CDR2 from the germline V gene are MDHEN and SYDVKM.

Turning to this clonotype: The junction differs from germline at one of its ends, possibly a read error. J is TRBJ2-5 and V is TRBV6-2 or TRBV6-3, with D possibly TRBD2 on 6 matching bases. The germline V gene encodes CDR1 MNHEY and CDR2 SVGEGT. The CDR3 consists of 15 residues. DNA of the CDR3: TGTGCCAGCAGTTATTCCAGGACTAACCAAGAAACCCAGTACTTC. Translated, it gives CASSYSRTNQETQYF.

This rearrangement joins TRBV2 to TRBJ1-5; unclear D gene. Germline values: CDR1 SNHLY, CDR2 FYNNEI. There are 14 residues in the CDR3. V shed 1 base and J shed 2 bases, with 6 bases lying between them. Written as DNA, the CDR3 is TGTGCCAGCAGTGAAGGGTACCGCAATCAGCCCCAGCATTTT. Its translation is CASSEGYRNQPQHF.

The chain carries TRBV29-1 and TRBJ1-5; D gene unclear. TRBJ2-3 explains the end of the DNA better; the J call may be wrong. Germline lookup yields CDR1 SQVTM and CDR2 ANQGSEA. The CDR3 loop spans 13 amino acids. The CDR3 loop reads CSVRDNYNHPQYF. The DNA of the CDR3 is TGCAGCGTTCGTGACAATTACAATCACCCCCAGTATTTT.

The sample holds many counts of this clonotype. V is TRBV28 and J is TRBJ1-2; no firm D call. CDR3 length: 15 amino acids. Germline V gene sequence: CDR1 MDHEN, CDR2 SYDVKM. V lost 5 bases, J lost 1 base, and 14 bases lay in between. In nucleotides, the CDR3 is TGTGCCAGCAGTCTTCGCGAAGGGCGTAACTATGGCTACACCTTC. Amino acids: CASSLREGRNYGYTF.

As concerns this clonotype: A junction boundary mismatches the germline segment, possibly from a read error. The chain has TRBV10-3 and TRBJ2-3, with TRBD1 matching over 12 bases. The germline CDR1 and CDR2 sequences are ENHRY and SYGVKD. This CDR3 is built from 19 residues. Here the CDR3 DNA reads TGTGCCACCAGTGGCTTACCGGGACAGGGGGCGACTAGCACAGATACGCAGTATTTT. This translates into CATSGLPGQGATSTDTQYF.

Remarks on this clonotype: One junction end disagrees with the germline gene, perhaps due to a read error. V is TRBV6-5 and J is TRBJ2-6; D may match TRBD1 or TRBD2 (5 bases each). Germline V CDR1 and CDR2: MNHEY, SVGAGI. The CDR3 loop spans 16 amino acids. The CDR3 DNA is TGTACCAGCAGTTACTCCGAGGGTCTTGGGGCCAACGCCCTGACTTTC. Its translation is CTSSYSEGLGANALTF.

The J gene is TRBJ2-5, the V gene TRBV7-2; D not resolved. The CDR3 is 14 amino acids. In germline, CDR1 is SGHTA, CDR2 FQGNSA. Between the trimmed V and J ends, which lost 8 bases and 2 bases, there was a span of 15 bases. The CDR3 coding sequence is TGTGCCAGCGTCCAACAACTTGTACAAGAGACCCAGTACTTC. This codes for CASVQQLVQETQYF.

V is TRBV5-1 and J is TRBJ2-5; 10 bases map to TRBD2. This CDR3 is built from 15 residues. CDR1 SGHRS and CDR2 YFSETQ come from the germline V gene. The V and J ends lost 4 bases and 5 bases, in that order; junction bases with no gene match: 8. CDR3 DNA: TGCGCCAGCAGCGCAGGGACTAGCGTGACGGAGACCCAGTACTTC. As protein: CASSAGTSVTETQYF.

Notes on this clonotype: One end of the junction fails to match germline, which may point to a read error. The chain combines TRBV11-1 with TRBJ1-2; D is unclear. This CDR3 region has 13 residues. Germline loops: CDR1 SGHAT, CDR2 FQDESV (reference sequence). The CDR3 DNA is TGTGTCAGCAGCCCGGAACACCAATATGGCTACACCTTC. Amino acids: CVSSPEHQYGYTF.

The chain employs TRBV2 and TRBJ2-5, with 7 bases lining up with TRBD1. Germline V CDR1 and CDR2: SNHLY, FYNNEI. This CDR3 is built from 15 residues. V lost 4 bases, J lost 3 bases, and 8 bases stayed unmatched. This CDR3 reads CASSVHEGGEETQYF. For the CDR3, the DNA is TGTGCCAGCAGTGTCCATGAAGGGGGCGAAGAGACCCAGTACTTC.

In the case of this clonotype: The CDR3 does not close with the conserved phenylalanine or tryptophan, likely indicating a read error. The J gene is TRBJ2-5, the V gene TRBV7-9; a weak D match, TRBD1 (6 bases). V was trimmed by 6 bases and J by 5 bases, leaving 13 bases between them. Germline assignment: CDR1 SEHNR and CDR2 FQNEAQ (reference sequence). The CDR3 sequence is 13 residues long. The CDR3 is CASSLNQGETQYL. The CDR3 DNA reads as TGTGCCAGCAGTTTAAACCAGGGGGAGACCCAGTACCTC.

This clonotype has at least ten counts. The rearrangement uses TRBV6-5 and TRBJ2-5, with D maybe TRBD2 (6 bases). The CDR3 runs 18 residues. Trimming removed 5 bases at V and 5 bases at J, with 27 bases between. The V gene's germline CDR1 is MNHEY and CDR2 SVGAGI. The CDR3 nucleotides are TGTGCCAGCAGTCAATCACCTACCGGGGACTTGGTCGGGGAGACCCAGTACTTC. Translated: CASSQSPTGDLVGETQYF.

This clonotype has at least ten counts. CDR3 in amino acids: CASTRLAEHFETQYF. DNA for the CDR3: TGTGCCAGCACCAGACTAGCGGAACACTTTGAGACCCAGTACTTC. V usage is TRBV6-5 and J usage is TRBJ2-5, with TRBD2 matching over 9 bases. This CDR3 is built from 15 residues. The germline V gene encodes CDR1 MNHEY and CDR2 SVGAGI. Trimming at V came to 7 bases and at J to 5 bases, leaving 11 bases not matched to a gene.

A note on this clonotype: Sequence at one end of the junction differs from germline and may be a read error. This rearrangement joins TRBV12-3 or TRBV12-4 to TRBJ2-1; 9 bases map to TRBD1. The CDR3 consists of 16 residues. The CDR3 spells CASSLRGTGLRGEQFF. CDR3 DNA: TGTGCTAGCAGTTTGCGCGGGACAGGGCTCCGGGGTGAGCAGTTCTTC.

This clonotype was counted many times. The V call is TRBV4-1, the J call TRBJ1-1; tentatively, D is TRBD1 (5 bases). Germline CDR1 is MGHRA and CDR2 is YSYEKL. The CDR3 is made up of 14 amino acids. V was trimmed by 2 bases and J by 8 bases, leaving 15 bases between them. The CDR3 DNA follows: TGCGCCAGCAGCCAAATTACAGGAGGCGCGGAAGCTTTCTTT. This codes for CASSQITGGAEAFF.

This clonotype was recorded once. A read error may explain this, as a much larger clone is one base away. The chain couples TRBV5-1 to TRBJ2-7, with a tentative D call TRBD2 (5 bases). The germline V gene encodes CDR1 SGHRS and CDR2 YFSETQ. This CDR3 comprises 14 residues. The CDR3 here is CASSPQASSCEQYF. The CDR3 region has the DNA TGCGCCAGCAGCCCGCAAGCTAGCTCCTGCGAGCAGTACTTC.

About this clonotype itself: A clone one base away is much larger, so this may be a read error. The V call is TRBV28, the J call TRBJ2-3, with no clear D. This CDR3 is 14 amino acids long. Germline V gene lookup returns CDR1 MDHEN and CDR2 SYDVKM. The CDR3 reads CASNLSHDTDTQYF. The CDR3 nucleotides read TGTGCCAGCAATTTATCCCACGACACAGATACGCAGTATTTT.

Many counts were recorded for this clonotype. The rearrangement links TRBV10-3 to TRBJ1-2; no clear D. Trimming pared 4 bases from V and 10 bases from J, leaving 19 bases between. This CDR3 has 14 amino acids. The germline V gene has CDR1 ENHRY and CDR2 SYGVKD. This chain's CDR3 is CAISGTRSPHDYTF. The CDR3 DNA reads TGTGCCATCAGTGGAACTAGGAGCCCTCATGACTACACCTTC.

At least ten counts were recorded for this clonotype. The chain has TRBV12-3 or TRBV12-4 and TRBJ2-5; D might be TRBD2 (6 bases). This CDR3 is 13 amino acids long. V gave up 7 bases and J gave up 7 bases, with 16 bases separating them. The CDR3 coding sequence is TGTGCCAGCACTCCTCAGGGAGGCGGGACCCAGTACTTC. Translation gives CASTPQGGGTQYF.

As regards this clonotype: The junction shows a germline mismatch at one end, possibly a read error. The chain is built from TRBV11-2 and TRBJ2-1, with D perhaps matching TRBD1 or TRBD2 (5 bases each). The CDR3 runs to 14 residues. Per germline, CDR1 SGHAT and CDR2 FQNNGV. CDR3 residues: CASSSFVGAMGQFF. CDR3 sequence (DNA): TGTGCCAGCAGCTCATTCGTCGGGGCGATGGGGCAGTTCTTT.